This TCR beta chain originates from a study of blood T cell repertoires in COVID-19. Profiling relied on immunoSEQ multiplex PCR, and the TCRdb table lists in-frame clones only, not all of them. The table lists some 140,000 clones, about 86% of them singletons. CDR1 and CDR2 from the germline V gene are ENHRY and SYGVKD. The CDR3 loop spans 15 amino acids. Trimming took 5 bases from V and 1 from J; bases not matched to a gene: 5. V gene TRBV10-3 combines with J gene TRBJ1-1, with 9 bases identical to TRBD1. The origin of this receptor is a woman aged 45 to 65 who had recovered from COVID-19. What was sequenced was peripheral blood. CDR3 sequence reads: CAISWTGVRNTEAFF. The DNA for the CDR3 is TGTGCCATCAGTTGGACAGGGGTAAGGAACACTGAAGCTTTCTTT.